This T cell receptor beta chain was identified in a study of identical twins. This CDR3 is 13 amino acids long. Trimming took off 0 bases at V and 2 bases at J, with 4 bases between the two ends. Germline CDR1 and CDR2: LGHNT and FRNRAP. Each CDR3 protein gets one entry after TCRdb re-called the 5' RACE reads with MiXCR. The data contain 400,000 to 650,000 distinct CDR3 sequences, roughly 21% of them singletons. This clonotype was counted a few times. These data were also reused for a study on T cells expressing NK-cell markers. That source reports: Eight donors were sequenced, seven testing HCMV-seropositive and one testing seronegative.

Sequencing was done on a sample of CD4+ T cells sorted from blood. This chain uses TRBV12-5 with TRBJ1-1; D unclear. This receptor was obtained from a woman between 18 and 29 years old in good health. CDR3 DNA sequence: TGTGCTAGTGGTTTGGTAGGCAACACTGAAGCTTTCTTT. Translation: CASGLVGNTEAFF.